The clone carrying this T cell receptor (beta chain) has a handful of counts. TCRdb analysed the 5' RACE reads with MiXCR anew, one entry per CDR3 protein. Among approximately 37,000 distinct CDR3 sequences listed, around 18% were seen once. V lost 6 bases to trimming and J lost 10 bases; unmatched junction nucleotides: 6. The CDR3 spans 14 residues. Germline lookup yields CDR1 SGHTA and CDR2 FQGNSA. The sequenced sample was naive CD4+ T cells sorted from a lymph node. As for subset: naive CD4+ T cells, CD4+CD45RA+CD25-. The chain carries TRBV7-2 and TRBJ1-6, with 10 bases lining up with TRBD1. The origin of this receptor is a female donor with breast cancer. CDR3 protein: CASRTGTGDSPLHF. The CDR3 DNA is TGTGCCAGCAGGACCGGGACAGGGGACTCACCCCTCCACTTT. The full variable domain, with the rest looked up from reference TRBV7-2 and TRBJ1-6, is GAGVSQSPSNKVTEKGKDVELRCDPISGHTALYWYRQSLGQGLEFLIYFQGNSAPDKSGLPSDRFSAERTGGSVSTLTIQRTQQEDSAVYLCASRTGTGDSPLHFGNGTRLTVT.